This TCR beta chain was captured in a study of cytomegalovirus exposure and HLA in healthy donors (dated by TCRdb to 2017 to 2019). With respect to the entire study: An earlier analysis of approximately 640 of the donors reported about 290 Gb of sequence data and 100 million to 130 million unique TCR beta sequences from about 179 million T cells. An early release that covered roughly 600 HLA-typed donors contained 300 to 350 gigabases of sequencing data and about 84 million unique TCR sequences. The genetic ancestry cluster associated with self-reported Caucasian donors included around four fifths of the 398 genotyped donors. The aim of the study was to test whether cataloging public T cell receptors could identify signatures of past pathogen exposure. The study profiled the T cell repertoires of 500 to 800 subjects by immunosequencing and related them to cytomegalovirus serostatus. Along with the approximately 620-subject first cohort, a separate validation cohort of over a hundred different subjects was used. High-throughput TCR immunosequencing, statistical association of individual TCRs with disease status, and machine learning were combined to predict cytomegalovirus infection status. A later analysis re-analyzed previously published TCR beta repertoires from about 600 donors and added high-resolution HLA genotyping to study TCR occurrence patterns. Rather than drawing on any new phenotypic data, the later analysis identified candidate immune exposures from TCR beta sequences and the way those sequences occurred across donors. An earlier analysis of roughly 600 of the donors used high-throughput TCR beta sequencing to judge whether each TCR beta V gene segment behaved as functional or pseudogenic. Donor age, sex, ethnicity and CMV serostatus were compiled together with the repertoire data. In a later genetic analysis, genome-wide SNP genotypes for about 55% of the roughly 700 donors were used, and that subset was treated as a discovery cohort. All discovery cohort repertoires had been generated on a single sequencing platform. Both class I and class II loci were covered by HLA typing, at four-digit resolution. The number of typed donors differed by locus: about 620-630 for A, B, C, DRB1 and DQB1; 500 to 550 for DQA1; 606 for DPA1; and some 430 for DPB1. Several DR-DQ haplotypes were handled as single units for association and clustering because linkage in the cohort was strong. Across around 400 genotyped donors of the cohort, an average of about 240,000 unique TCR beta nucleotide sequences per donor were sequenced, and roughly 18% of those sequences were non-productive. Summary of the overall study and its limitations: Correlated functional status among segregating V segments might reflect linkage disequilibrium, but an unknown experimental factor could not be ruled out. A cluster of highly shared sequence variants was judged likely to represent a technical artifact of the sequencing pipeline. The cohort was sequenced for TCR beta chains only, and without alpha or paired-chain data the features that could be detected were limited. The study listed 170 or so TCR beta chains as associated with cytomegalovirus. The classifier was reported to diagnose cytomegalovirus status with high specificity and sensitivity in both the original cohort and the validation cohort. For the cohort, immune exposure information was limited to CMV serostatus. In a later analysis, HLA-associated TCR beta chains were found to be more clonally expanded and to have lower generation probabilities than equally common non-associated chains. Because counts were too low, seventeen rarely observed V segments, including chromosome 9 orphons, were excluded from the earlier analysis of 587 of the donors. A further reported finding was that TCR beta sequences accurately predicted the HLA-A and HLA-B alleles for most subjects in the first cohort. A few of the identified cytomegalovirus-associated TCR beta chains were confirmed in vitro to be specific for cytomegalovirus antigens. Presence/absence analyses assumed roughly uniform sequencing depth across donors, an assumption that may not hold. Strong co-occurrence of HLA alleles, especially DR and DQ, made assigning TCR associations to individual alleles difficult. A later genetic analysis reported fewer N-insertions in productive TCRs among donors in an Asian-associated ancestry cluster than the roughly 700-donor mean. V-gene and J-gene trimming of TCR beta chains was associated with a missense DCLRE1C variant in a later genetic analysis, and the association was replicated in an independent cohort. In an earlier analysis of about 550 of the donors, most TCR beta V segments were observed in productive rearrangements about 90% or about 30% of the time, broadly matching IMGT annotations. According to a later analysis, TCR association rates differed among HLA loci, with DRB1 alleles showing the most associated TCRs and HLA-C alleles showing the fewest. According to the authors, the approach could potentially be generalized to other disease states and immunological phenotypes. Because HLA typing was unavailable for some donors at each locus, only the typed subset was used in association tests. Several of the top co-occurrence clusters appeared to be linked to parvovirus B19, influenza, CMV and Epstein-Barr virus, according to a later analysis. While some public TCRs were present in many individuals, most TCR sequences turned up only very rarely across donors. In a later analysis, 16,951 TCR beta sequences were associated with specific HLA alleles at a false discovery rate of 0.05. In a later analysis, most CMV-associated TCR beta chains were found to appear HLA-restricted, with HLA associations seemingly driven largely by CMV exposure.

In total, approximately 610 healthy bone marrow donors made up the cohort. At the time of sampling, every cohort member was nominally healthy, though immune exposures that went unrecorded were likely present. The donor tested CMV seropositive and was one of the 289 seropositive cohort members. A peripheral blood sample was collected from each donor, and TCR beta sequencing was performed on peripheral blood mononuclear cells. Genomic DNA extraction from the blood cell samples was performed with the Qiagen DNeasy Blood Extraction Kit. Worth noting for this clone: The antigen this receptor binds is unknown. Per-base qualities were not stored, and no clone one base away is much larger.

Libraries were constructed by the immunoSEQ multiplex PCR assay. The multiplex PCR relied on a mix of 60 forward primers for TCR Vbeta segments and 13 reverse primers for TCR Jbeta segments. A multiplex PCR assay on genomic DNA amplified the CDR3 region of rearranged TCR beta genes. Amplified TCR beta libraries were sequenced as 87-base-pair reads on the Illumina HiSeq System. The source study handled its data this way. Across the roughly 700 repertoires, a later analysis counted approximately 75 million unique TCR beta chains, around 10 million of which were shared by at least two donors. Raw reads were error-corrected and collapsed into unique sequences with a nearest-neighbor algorithm that merged closely related sequences to remove PCR and sequencing errors. To assign V, D and J gene segments, CDR3 sequences were aligned to IMGT reference sequences. For a sequence to be retained, at least a six-nucleotide match to both a V gene segment and a J gene segment was required. Rearrangements were called productive when the CDR3 lacked stop codons and stayed in frame with V and J; all others were non-productive. CDR3 was defined by IMGT convention, running from the second conserved V-encoded cysteine to the conserved J-encoded phenylalanine. The earlier analysis of a few hundred of the donors excluded sequences that lacked an unambiguous match to a single V gene segment. In an earlier analysis of around 600 of the donors, V segments were called functional above 56.7% productive rearrangements and were called segregating when the between-donor standard deviation exceeded 5%. A statistical classification framework was built to diagnose cytomegalovirus status from the catalog of TCR beta chain sequences. In a later analysis, V and J genes were assigned by comparing TCR nucleotide sequences against IMGT/GENE-DB human TR gene sequences. In a later analysis, CDR3 sequences and most-parsimonious VDJ recombination scenarios were assigned using the TCRdist pipeline. A later analysis defined each TCR beta chain by its CDR3 amino acid sequence plus V-gene family, and excluded reads lacking a unique V-gene family. A later analysis removed 600 or so highly shared, low-generation-probability nucleotide sequences to deal with suspected cross-contamination and a sequencing artifact. For each public chain, a later analysis derived a clonal expansion index from normalized ranks of inferred template counts within each repertoire. A later analysis computed generation probabilities with a VDJ recombination model fitted to out-of-frame rearrangements, and checked the results against IGoR. A later analysis scored TCR-TCR, TCR-HLA and TCR-CMV co-occurrence with hypergeometric tests, applying a repertoire-size bias correction to TCR pairs. To estimate false discovery rates, a later analysis permuted the HLA or CMV assignments 20 times. In a later analysis, co-occurring TCRs were grouped using DBSCAN, with TCRdist sequence similarity added in when clustering inside HLA-allele-positive subsets. Repertoires with fewer than 30,000 or more than 120,000 public chains, plus five repertoires with anomalous nucleotide sharing, were excluded from co-occurrence clustering. TCRdb provides this immuneACCESS table in a form limited to in-frame rearrangements. Some clones are lacking; in checked studies, under half of them reflect an unresolved V gene, and why the rest are absent is not known. V and J calls and clone size are given by that table; D and trimming were obtained from the DNA. The sample has around 91,000 clones on record, about three quarters of them singletons. Roughly 4.5% of the sample is held by the ten biggest clonotypes.

The sample taken for sequencing was PBMCs. This TCR derives from a woman between 35 and 50 years old in good health and CMV-seropositive.

The DNA sequence follows: TGTGCCAGCAGGGTCGTCAGGGGCGACGAGCAGTACTTC. Translation gives CASRVVRGDEQYF. The rearranged chain carries TRBV2 and TRBJ2-5; tentative D gene TRBD1, with 6 bases matching. The DNA end lines up better with TRBJ2-7; the J call may be wrong. From its cysteine to its phenylalanine, the CDR3 spans 13 amino acids. Here the CDR3 DNA is all that survives: 39 bases in frame from base 1. CDR1 and CDR2 (SNHLY, FYNNEI) derive from the germline V gene.